This T cell receptor beta chain was captured in a study of cytomegalovirus exposure and HLA in healthy donors. Use of 60 Vbeta and 13 Jbeta primers characterized the PCR. Assay: immunoSEQ multiplex PCR; the TCRdb copy retains only in-frame clones and omits some. The sample shows tens of thousands of clones, roughly 80% of them seen only once. Whole-study findings and limits: An assumption of roughly uniform sequencing depth across donors underlay the presence/absence analyses.

About this clone itself: What it binds is not known.

J gave up 2 bases and V 8 bases, and 4 bases lay outside the gene matches. The germline V gene has CDR1 SNHLY and CDR2 FYNNEI. The CDR3 is made up of 13 amino acids. Sequencing was performed on PBMCs. This sequence originates from a middle-aged man in good health and CMV-seropositive. The chain has TRBV2 and TRBJ1-1; 8 bases map to TRBD1. CDR3 sequence: CASGQGPNTEAFF. The CDR3 nucleotides are TGTGCCAGCGGACAGGGCCCTAACACTGAAGCTTTCTTT.